The clone carrying this TCR beta chain was counted at least ten times. Antigen specificity is unknown. This entry belongs to a study of T cell repertoires in cytomegalovirus infection. For the study at large: Alongside well-studied HLA-B-restricted CMV epitopes, recently identified HLA-C-restricted CMV epitopes were also used. Public TCR beta signatures indicated both CMV infection and matching HLA type. Whole-study results and caveats: Public TCR beta family frequency separated CMV-and-HLA carriers, including in an independent cohort.

From the reads, TCRdb called clonotypes with MiXCR, one entry per CDR3 protein. Among approximately 260,000 distinct CDR3 sequences listed, about 20% were seen once. V lost 0 bases to trimming and J lost 2 bases, with 19 bases between them. The CDR3 extends over 18 amino acids. The germline V gene has CDR1 SGHTA and CDR2 FQGNSA. The chain links TRBV7-2 to TRBJ2-5; no reliable D call. The receptor's source is a human donor in good health (CMV status not recorded). Some clones in this sample may be carry-over from other donors' samples. The sequencing here drew on cultured PBMCs, taken from culture after CMV antigen stimulation. CDR3 sequence reads: CASSLAQSLRRTQETQYF. CDR3 DNA: TGTGCCAGCAGCTTAGCGCAGAGCTTGAGGCGTACTCAAGAGACCCAGTACTTC.